The rows below give T cell receptor beta chains drawn from one sample of a study of T-cell memory formation after mild COVID-19. Using its own MiXCR run on the 5' RACE reads, TCRdb lists one record per CDR3 protein. The sample includes about 240,000 distinct CDR3 sequences, over 9% of them seen just once. Sample: PBMCs or a T cell subset sorted from them (not recorded which). These receptors were taken from a man aged 18 to 30 who had mild COVID-19 (a few samples of this study predate the infection). Cell type and time point are not known. The CDR3 runs from the conserved cysteine through the conserved F or W. Each record gives: CDR3 protein, J gene, D gene, V gene, clone size. The D gene is left open where the match is weak. Not every row has a clone size; where given, it reads once, few, many or a size class.

CASSHSQAGGELFF,TRBJ2-2,-,TRBV4-3,-
CSARTTNEKLFF,TRBJ1-4,-,TRBV20-1,few
CASSLRAQETQYF,TRBJ2-5,-,TRBV7-9,few
CAISESKDTQYF,TRBJ2-3,-,TRBV10-3,many
CASSLERASDNEQFF,TRBJ2-1,-,TRBV12-3/TRBV12-4,many
CASSIARNNEQFF,TRBJ2-1,-,TRBV19,few
CASSQGIRFEGLLGETQYF,TRBJ2-5,-,TRBV4-2,-
CASRGGTSGGSYNEQFF,TRBJ2-1,TRBD2,TRBV2,many
CASSLGAGTAYEQYF,TRBJ2-7,-,TRBV7-9,-
CASSSTDSSYNEQFF,TRBJ2-1,-,TRBV27,many
CASSLARLAGQYF,TRBJ2-7,TRBD2,TRBV12-3/TRBV12-4,-
CASSEQVTGNTIYF,TRBJ1-3,-,TRBV7-6,few
CASSRGTGVNEKLFF,TRBJ1-4,TRBD1,TRBV4-1,few
CASSPTGNAEAFF,TRBJ1-1,-,TRBV12-3/TRBV12-4,-
CASRQTSSYEQYF,TRBJ2-7,-,TRBV6-5,few
CASSYRGDLAKNIQYF,TRBJ2-4,-,TRBV12-3/TRBV12-4,-
CASLQGPRQTQYF,TRBJ2-5,-,TRBV2,few
CASSLGIGGETQYF,TRBJ2-5,-,TRBV5-1,few
CASSLSYRGVGDTQYF,TRBJ2-3,-,TRBV7-9,many
CASSIRGRPMNTEAFF,TRBJ1-1,-,TRBV19,few
CASSAELGDGETQYF,TRBJ2-5,-,TRBV7-2,few
CASRRPSGVRDTQYF,TRBJ2-3,TRBD2,TRBV6-6,few
CASSASPRGQGRTEAFF,TRBJ1-1,TRBD1,TRBV9,few
CATSREAFQPQHF,TRBJ1-5,-,TRBV15,-
CASSPSGGGSYNEQFF,TRBJ2-1,TRBD2,TRBV7-3,-
CSAREASGSSYNEQFF,TRBJ2-1,TRBD2,TRBV20-1,few
CASSATGGLDTEAFF,TRBJ1-1,TRBD1,TRBV9,few
CASSRVGGLNFFF,TRBJ1-1,-,TRBV12-3/TRBV12-4,few
CASTRQVYNEQFF,TRBJ2-1,-,TRBV6-6,many
CASSLAPGGGGYTF,TRBJ1-2,-,TRBV12-3/TRBV12-4,-
CSASASGGTDTQYF,TRBJ2-3,TRBD2,TRBV20-1,-
CASQSLAGDTQYF,TRBJ2-3,-,TRBV12-3/TRBV12-4,many
CASSFSSASTDTQYF,TRBJ2-3,-,TRBV7-8,many
CASSFWGVGETQYF,TRBJ2-5,-,TRBV12-3/TRBV12-4,-
CSALRTGRDEQFF,TRBJ2-1,TRBD1,TRBV20-1,-
CASSLGIQSSPLHF,TRBJ1-6,-,TRBV27,few
CASSLTPPGGGTDTQYF,TRBJ2-3,TRBD2,TRBV7-2,-
CASSLAEGYEQFF,TRBJ2-1,-,TRBV5-1,many